A single T cell receptor (beta chain) is shown here with its context. This sample was included in a study of control samples from healthy donors and cancer patients. The data were produced by immunoSEQ multiplex PCR, yet TCRdb's version contains in-frame clones alone and is incomplete. The table lists around 120,000 clones, 88% of them singletons. The CDR3 loop spans 12 amino acids. Germline CDR1 SGHTA, CDR2 FQGNSA. V shed 10 bases and J shed 4 bases, with 14 bases lying between them. This TCR was sampled from a woman in her seventies in good health. The material sequenced was blood. V is TRBV7-2 and J is TRBJ2-7; perhaps D is TRBD1 or TRBD2 (5 bases each). CDR3 residues: CATGPVVYEQYF. The CDR3 DNA reads as TGTGCCACGGGGCCAGTCGTGTACGAGCAGTACTTC.